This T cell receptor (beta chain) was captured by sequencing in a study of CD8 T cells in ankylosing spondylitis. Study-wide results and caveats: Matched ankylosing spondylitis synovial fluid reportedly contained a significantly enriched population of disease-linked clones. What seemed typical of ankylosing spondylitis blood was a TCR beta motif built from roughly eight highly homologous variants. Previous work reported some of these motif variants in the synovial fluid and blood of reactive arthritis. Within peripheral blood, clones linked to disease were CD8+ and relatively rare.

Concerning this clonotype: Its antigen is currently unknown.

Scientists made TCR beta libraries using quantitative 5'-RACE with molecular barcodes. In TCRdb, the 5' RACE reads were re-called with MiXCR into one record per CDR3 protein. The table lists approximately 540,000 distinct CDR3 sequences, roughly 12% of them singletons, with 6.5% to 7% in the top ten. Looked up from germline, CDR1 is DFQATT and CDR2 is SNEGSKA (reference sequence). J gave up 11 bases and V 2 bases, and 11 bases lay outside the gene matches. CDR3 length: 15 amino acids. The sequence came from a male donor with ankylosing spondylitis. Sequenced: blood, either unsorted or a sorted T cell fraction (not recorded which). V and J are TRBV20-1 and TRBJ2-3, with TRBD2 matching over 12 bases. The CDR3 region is CSARTGLAGWGMQYF. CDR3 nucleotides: TGCAGTGCTAGAACGGGACTAGCGGGCTGGGGTATGCAGTATTTT.